This T cell receptor beta chain was identified during a study of beta chain features in type 1 diabetes. Study results and limitations: Healthy donors had naive, central memory and Treg TCRB repertoires that appeared less similar than those seen among patients. A potential PCR bias toward shorter templates would be equal in patient and control samples.

Reverse transcribing all isolated RNA meant expressed TCRB transcripts were sequenced. Generated by immunoSEQ multiplex PCR, the TCRdb table keeps only in-frame clones and is missing some. The profile shows under 450,000 clones, approximately 13% of them singletons. Germline CDR1 SEHNR, CDR2 FQNEAQ (reference sequence). V was shortened by 3 bases and J by 8 bases, with 14 bases between the two germline ends. The CDR3 is made up of 15 amino acids. This clone was observed a handful of times. Its antigen is as yet unknown. Per donor, one heparinised blood draw averaged approximately 110 mL. The J gene is TRBJ1-6, the V gene TRBV7-9, with D uncertain. The sequenced material came from naive CD4+ T cells from blood. The sequence derives from a man aged 30 to 45 in good health. The CDR3 nucleotides are TGTGCCAGCAGCTTTTCACCCGGGAACGATTCACCCCTCCACTTT. This codes for CASSFSPGNDSPLHF.